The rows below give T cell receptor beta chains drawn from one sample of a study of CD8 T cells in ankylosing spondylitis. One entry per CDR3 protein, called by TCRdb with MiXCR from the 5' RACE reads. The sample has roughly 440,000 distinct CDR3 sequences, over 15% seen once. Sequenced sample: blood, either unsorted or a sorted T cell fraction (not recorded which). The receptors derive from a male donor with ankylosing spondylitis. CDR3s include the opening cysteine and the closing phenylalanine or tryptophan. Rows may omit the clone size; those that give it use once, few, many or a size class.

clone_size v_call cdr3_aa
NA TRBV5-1 CASSLAAGQGEQYF
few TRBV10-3 CAISESSPGGLNTEAFF
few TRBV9 CASSVGPGTSSGANVLTF
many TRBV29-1 CSVRKGSPTSEQYF
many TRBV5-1 CASRKGSGSADTQYF
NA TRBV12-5 CASAPDRDYGYTF
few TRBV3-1 CASSHRLAGVNTGELFF
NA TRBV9 CASSAVATSGKETQYF
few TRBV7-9 CASSRGHGSYGYTF
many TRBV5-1 CASSLEGRGSYEQYF
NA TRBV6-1 CASEFSVFNYGYTF
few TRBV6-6 CASRRDFQETQYF
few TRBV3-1 CASRVWGEADTQYF
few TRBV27 CASTLGLGVGELFF
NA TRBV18 CASSPPGVIASSYNEQFF
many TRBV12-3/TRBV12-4 CASSWDRQPQHF
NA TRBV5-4 CASRAPSGAYNEQFF
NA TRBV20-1 CSATRQTNTEAFF
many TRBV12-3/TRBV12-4 CASSLRGQETLYNEQFF
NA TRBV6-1 CASRQTPNEKLFF
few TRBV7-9 CASEREFEQYF
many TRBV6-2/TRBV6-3 CASSPGTGRKWGQDRTDTQYF
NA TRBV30 CAWSDGGRRTDTQYF
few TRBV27 CASNRPGTGELFF
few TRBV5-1 CASSLGDGAKNIQYF
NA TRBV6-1 CASSLRPGARAGELFF
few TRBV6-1 CASRLGKDQPQHF
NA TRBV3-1 CASSQGGLPYEQYF
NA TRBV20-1 CSATGQGDHGYTF
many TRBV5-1 CATKTETNTGELFF
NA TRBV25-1 CASSDIAGIGTDTQYF
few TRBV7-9 CASSSNWPGGNEQFF
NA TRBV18 CASSPLGTSGNEQYF
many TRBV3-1 CASSQETVSGVGEQYF
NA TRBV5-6 CASSEFSGGKQETQYF
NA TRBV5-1 CASSLARISTDTQYF
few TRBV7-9 CASSLSEQTQYF
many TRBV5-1 CASSSQGSSPLHF
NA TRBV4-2 CASSQNLGGGNYNEQFF
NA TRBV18 CASSSSSRFLGGTDTQYF
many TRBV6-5 CASSYSSGLNTEAFF
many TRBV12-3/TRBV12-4 CASSSRQGYDYGYTF
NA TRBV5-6 CASSFSRVSTDTQYF
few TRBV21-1 CASSKDALAGGSYEQYF
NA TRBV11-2 CASSLGQALYEQYF
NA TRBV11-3 CASSPGDITDTQYF
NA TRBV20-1 CSAPRGPDEKLFF
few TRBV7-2 CASSRPNTYEQYF
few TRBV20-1 CSALGYEQYF
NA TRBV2 CASRLRSGRGDEQFF
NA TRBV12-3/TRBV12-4 CASSRGTGRIGELFF